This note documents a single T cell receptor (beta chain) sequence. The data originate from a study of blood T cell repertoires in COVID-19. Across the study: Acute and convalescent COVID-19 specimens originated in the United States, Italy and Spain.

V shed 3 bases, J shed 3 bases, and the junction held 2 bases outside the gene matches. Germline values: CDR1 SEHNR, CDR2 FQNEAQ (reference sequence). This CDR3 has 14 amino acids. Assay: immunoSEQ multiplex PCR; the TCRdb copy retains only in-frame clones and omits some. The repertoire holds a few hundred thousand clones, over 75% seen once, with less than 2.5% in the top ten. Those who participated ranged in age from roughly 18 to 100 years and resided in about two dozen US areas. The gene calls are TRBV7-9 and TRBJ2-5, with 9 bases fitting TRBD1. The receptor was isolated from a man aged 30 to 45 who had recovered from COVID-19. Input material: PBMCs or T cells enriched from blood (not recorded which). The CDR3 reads CASSFTGGEETQYF. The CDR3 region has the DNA TGTGCCAGCAGCTTCACAGGGGGCGAAGAGACCCAGTACTTC.